What follows are 16 T cell receptor beta chains derived from one specimen sequenced in a study of control samples from healthy donors and cancer patients. This table comes from immunoSEQ multiplex PCR, and its TCRdb copy is limited to in-frame clones, with some not included. This sample carries 75,000 to 95,000 clones, 84% of them seen once, and the ten largest clones take over 30%. Sequenced input: PBMCs. The receptors shown here come from a man aged 70-80 years with lung cancer.

This clone was detected once. CDR3 nucleotide sequence: TGTGCCAGCAGTTGGACCAGGGGCAAGACTAGCACAGATACGCAGTATTTT. Amino acids: CASSWTRGKTSTDTQYF. The chain uses TRBV6-2 or TRBV6-3 and TRBJ2-3; tentatively, D is TRBD1 (6 bases). V was trimmed by 4 bases and J by 0 bases, leaving 17 bases between them. The CDR3 length is 17 residues. The germline V gene encodes CDR1 MNHEY and CDR2 SVGEGT.

The J gene is TRBJ1-5, the V gene TRBV20-1; 7 nucleotides align to TRBD1. CDR3 length: 15 residues. Germline CDR1 and CDR2: DFQATT and SNEGSKA (reference sequence). The V gene end was trimmed by 3 bases and the J gene end by 3 bases; junction bases not matched to a gene: 8. In DNA form, the CDR3 reads TGCAGTGCTAGTTCGGGAGGGGGCCCCAATCAGCCCCAGCATTTT. It is translated as CSASSGGGPNQPQHF.

The V and J genes are TRBV5-1 and TRBJ2-7; perhaps TRBD2 as D (7 bases). Deletions cut 1 base from V and 5 bases from J, with 13 bases between. The CDR3 is 14 residues long. Germline loops: CDR1 SGHRS, CDR2 YFSETQ. The CDR3 reads CASSLMQGRDEQYF. The CDR3 nucleotides read TGCGCCAGCAGCTTGATGCAGGGGAGGGACGAGCAGTACTTC.

The rearrangement joins TRBV7-8 to TRBJ1-2; D might be TRBD1 (6 bases). V was shortened by 0 bases and J by 4 bases, with 12 bases between the two germline ends. The germline gives CDR1 SGHVS, CDR2 FQNEAQ. The CDR3 spans 15 residues. The CDR3 bases are TGTGCCAGCAGCTTAGCCTCAGGGGCACGCTATGGCTACACCTTC. Protein sequence: CASSLASGARYGYTF.

The chain carries TRBV3-1 (or the pseudogene TRBV3-2) and TRBJ1-1; perhaps TRBD1 as D (5 bases). V lost 0 bases to trimming and J lost 4 bases, with 15 bases between them. This CDR3 is 16 amino acids long. Germline assignment: CDR1 LGHDT and CDR2 YNNKEL (reference sequence). The CDR3 sequence: CASSQDPGPRPTEAFF. CDR3 bases: TGTGCCAGCAGCCAAGATCCGGGACCCCGCCCCACTGAAGCTTTCTTT.

The chain uses TRBV3-1 (or the pseudogene TRBV3-2) and TRBJ2-7; D call uncertain. This CDR3 has 19 residues. With 0 bases removed from V and 2 bases from J, the gap between germline ends came to 23 bases. The germline gives CDR1 LGHDT, CDR2 YNNKEL (reference sequence). In DNA, the CDR3 is TGTGCCAGCAGCCAAGACCCCGATCGACCCAGGACGGAGACCTACGAGCAGTACTTC. Its translation is CASSQDPDRPRTETYEQYF.

This clone has only one observation. The CDR3 region has the DNA TGTGCCAGCAGCCAACGACGATTTGGAAACACCATATATTTT. Its protein is CASSQRRFGNTIYF. The chain links TRBV3-1 (or the pseudogene TRBV3-2) to TRBJ1-3; D uncertain. The CDR3 totals 14 residues. Trimming took 2 bases from V and 3 from J, leaving 8 bases between them. Germline CDR1 is LGHDT and CDR2 is YNNKEL (reference sequence).

V usage is TRBV24-1 and J usage is TRBJ2-1; 11 bases are a match to TRBD2. The germline gives CDR1 KGHDR, CDR2 SFDVKD. The trim removed 4 bases at V and 6 bases at J, leaving 7 bases unmatched. CDR3 length: 16 amino acids. Here the CDR3 reads CATSEALAGGVNEQFF. The CDR3 DNA reads as TGTGCCACCAGTGAGGCTCTAGCGGGGGGAGTCAATGAGCAGTTCTTC.

The CDR3 region is CASSWGPSGANTGELFF. CDR3 nucleotides: TGCGCCAGCAGCTGGGGACCTAGCGGTGCGAACACCGGGGAGCTGTTTTTT. V and J are TRBV5-1 and TRBJ2-2; 7 nucleotides align to TRBD2. J gave up 0 bases and V 3 bases, and 8 bases lay outside the gene matches. From germline, CDR1 is SGHRS and CDR2 YFSETQ. The CDR3 extends over 17 amino acids.

The chain is built from TRBV12-1 and TRBJ2-1. TRBV12-1 is an annotated pseudogene. The CDR3 length is 17 residues. The CDR3 DNA is TGTGCCAGCAGCTTTGGGGGACACCAAATGGGGGGCAATGAGCAGTTCTTC. Translation: CASSFGGHQMGGNEQFF.

The J gene is TRBJ2-7, the V gene TRBV9; TRBD1 aligns across 10 bases. CDR1 and CDR2 (germline): SGDLS, YYNGEE. The CDR3 runs to 15 residues. The J segment lost 2 bases and the V segment lost 0 bases, leaving 2 bases of the junction unmatched. For the CDR3, the DNA is TGTGCCAGCAGCGTAGCCGGGACAGGGGCCTACGAGCAGTACTTC. Encoded protein: CASSVAGTGAYEQYF.

The rearrangement uses TRBV7-2 and TRBJ1-3, with D unresolved. Germline V gene data show CDR1 as SGHTA and CDR2 as FQGNSA. CDR3 length equals 13 residues. Deletions cut 1 base from V and 4 bases from J, with 5 bases between. The CDR3 spells CASSLVRGNTIYF. CDR3 DNA sequence: TGTGCCAGCAGCTTAGTTCGGGGAAACACCATATATTTT.

This clone turned up a few times. The rearrangement uses TRBV2 and TRBJ2-3, with D uncertain. The V and J ends lost 8 bases and 2 bases respectively, with 11 bases between them. Looked up from germline, CDR1 is SNHLY and CDR2 is FYNNEI. The CDR3 runs to 13 residues. This CDR3 is CASETFSTDTQYF. The DNA for the CDR3 is TGTGCCAGCGAGACCTTTTCCACAGATACGCAGTATTTT.

The rearrangement joins TRBV5-1 to TRBJ1-1; D unresolved. The CDR3 has 14 residues. V lost 4 bases and J 1 base, leaving 11 bases between the germline ends. The germline gives CDR1 SGHRS, CDR2 YFSETQ. The CDR3 is CASSPEDGNTEAFF. CDR3 in DNA: TGCGCCAGCAGCCCGGAGGACGGGAACACTGAAGCTTTCTTT.

V is TRBV16 and J is TRBJ1-1; D ambiguous. Trimming left V 2 bases short and J 2 bases short, with 6 bases between. Germline V gene sequence: CDR1 KGHSY, CDR2 FQNENV. This CDR3 region has 13 residues. CDR3 bases: TGTGCCAGCAGCCAAGCGGGAAACACTGAAGCTTTCTTT. The encoded protein is CASSQAGNTEAFF.

This clone was picked up a small number of times. The chain carries TRBV18 and TRBJ1-6; tentatively, D is TRBD1 (6 bases). CDR1 is KGHSH, CDR2 LQKENI, per germline. Trimming shortened V by 3 bases and J by 10 bases, and 13 bases separated the two germline ends. The CDR3 is made up of 14 amino acids. This CDR3 is CASSPWGLGSPLHF. In DNA, the CDR3 is TGTGCCAGCTCACCGTGGGGGCTAGGCTCACCCCTCCACTTT.